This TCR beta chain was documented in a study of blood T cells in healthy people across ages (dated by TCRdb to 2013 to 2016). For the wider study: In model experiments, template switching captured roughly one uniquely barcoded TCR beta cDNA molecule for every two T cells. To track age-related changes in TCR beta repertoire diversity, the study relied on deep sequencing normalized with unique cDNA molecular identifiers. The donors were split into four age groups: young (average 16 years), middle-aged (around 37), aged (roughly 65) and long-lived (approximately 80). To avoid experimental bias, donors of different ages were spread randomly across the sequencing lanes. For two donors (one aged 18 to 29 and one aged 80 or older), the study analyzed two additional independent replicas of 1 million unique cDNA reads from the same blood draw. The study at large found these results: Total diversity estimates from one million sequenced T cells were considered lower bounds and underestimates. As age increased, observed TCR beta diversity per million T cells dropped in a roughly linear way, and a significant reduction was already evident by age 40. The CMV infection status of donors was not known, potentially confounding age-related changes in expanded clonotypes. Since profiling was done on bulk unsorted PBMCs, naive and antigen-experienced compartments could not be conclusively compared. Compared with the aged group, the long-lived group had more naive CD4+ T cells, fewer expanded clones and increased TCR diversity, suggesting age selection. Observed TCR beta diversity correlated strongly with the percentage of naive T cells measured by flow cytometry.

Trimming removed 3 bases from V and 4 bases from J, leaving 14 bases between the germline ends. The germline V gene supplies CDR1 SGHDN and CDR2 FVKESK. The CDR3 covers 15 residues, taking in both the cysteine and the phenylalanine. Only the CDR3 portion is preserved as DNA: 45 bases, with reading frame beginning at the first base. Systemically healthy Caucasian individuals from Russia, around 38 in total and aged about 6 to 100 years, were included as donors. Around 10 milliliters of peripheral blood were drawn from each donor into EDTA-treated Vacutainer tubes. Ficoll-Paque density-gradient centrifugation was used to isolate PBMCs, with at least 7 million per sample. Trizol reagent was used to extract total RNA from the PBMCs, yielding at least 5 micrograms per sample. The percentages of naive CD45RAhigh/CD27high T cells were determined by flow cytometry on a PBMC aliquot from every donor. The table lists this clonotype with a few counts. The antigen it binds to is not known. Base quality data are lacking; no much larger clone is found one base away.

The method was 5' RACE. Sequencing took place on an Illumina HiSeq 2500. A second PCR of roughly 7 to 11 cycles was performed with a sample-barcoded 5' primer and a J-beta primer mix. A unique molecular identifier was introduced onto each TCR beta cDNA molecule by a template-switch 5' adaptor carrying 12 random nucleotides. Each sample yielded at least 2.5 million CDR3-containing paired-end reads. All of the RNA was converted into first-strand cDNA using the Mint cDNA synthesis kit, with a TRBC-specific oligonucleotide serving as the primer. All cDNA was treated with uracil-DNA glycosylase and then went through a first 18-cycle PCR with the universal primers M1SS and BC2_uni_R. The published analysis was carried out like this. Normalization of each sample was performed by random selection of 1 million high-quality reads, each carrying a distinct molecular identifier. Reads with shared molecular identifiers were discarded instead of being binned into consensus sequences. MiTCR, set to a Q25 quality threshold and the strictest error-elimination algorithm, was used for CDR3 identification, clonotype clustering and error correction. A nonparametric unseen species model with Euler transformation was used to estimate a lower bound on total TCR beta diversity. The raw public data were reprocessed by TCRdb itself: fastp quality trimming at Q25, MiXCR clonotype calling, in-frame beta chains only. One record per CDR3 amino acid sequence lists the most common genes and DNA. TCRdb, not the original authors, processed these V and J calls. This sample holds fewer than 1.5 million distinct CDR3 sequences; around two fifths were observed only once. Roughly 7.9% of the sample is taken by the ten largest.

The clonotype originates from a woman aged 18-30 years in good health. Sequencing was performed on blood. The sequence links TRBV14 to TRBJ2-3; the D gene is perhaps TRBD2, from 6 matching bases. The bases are TGTGCCAGCAGCCATCCCCGGGACTCCGCAGATACGCAGTATTTT. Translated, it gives CASSHPRDSADTQYF.